Presented here are 31 T cell receptor beta chains from one specimen sequenced in a study of T-cell reconstitution after alpha-beta-depleted transplantation in children. Unique molecular identifiers were incorporated when the TCRbeta library was constructed. TCRdb ran MiXCR on the PCR reads and lists one entry per CDR3 protein. This table has more than 200,000 distinct CDR3 sequences, more than 20% appearing once. Sequencing used PBMCs, obtained before TCRalphabeta/CD19-depleted stem cell transplant. The origin of the receptors is a girl aged 2 to 9 with Fanconi anemia, due to receive a stem cell transplant.

The chain is built from TRBV10-3 and TRBJ2-5; D perhaps matches TRBD1 (5 bases). CDR1 and CDR2 (germline): ENHRY, SYGVKD. The length of the CDR3 is 13 residues. Trimming removed 9 bases at V and 5 bases at J, with 16 bases between. This CDR3 reads CAIRTQLSETQYF. The DNA of the CDR3 is TGTGCCATTAGGACACAATTAAGCGAGACCCAGTACTTC.

This clonotype was counted many times. The chain uses TRBV5-6 and TRBJ1-5; no clear D. The CDR3 runs to 14 residues. Germline lookup yields CDR1 SGHDT and CDR2 YYEEEE. The V end was cut by 2 bases, the J end by 10 bases, with 16 bases between. The CDR3 nucleotides are TGTGCCAGCAGCTTCGGACGCAGGTCTCAACCCCAGCATTTT. The encoded protein is CASSFGRRSQPQHF.

This clonotype was observed many times. The rearrangement uses TRBV30 and TRBJ2-2, with 8 nucleotides matching TRBD2. CDR3 length equals 14 residues. V was clipped by 3 bases and J by 3 bases; unmatched bases: 3. The germline CDR1 and CDR2 sequences are GTSNPN and SVGIG (reference sequence). For the CDR3, the DNA is TGTGCCTGGAGCGGGGGGGCAGACACCGGGGAGCTGTTTTTT. Translated: CAWSGGADTGELFF.

This clonotype has at least ten counts. This chain links TRBV7-9 with TRBJ2-5; weak D call: TRBD2 (6 bases). Between the trimmed V and J ends, which lost 2 bases and 1 base, there was a span of 11 bases. Germline V gene lookup returns CDR1 SEHNR and CDR2 FQNEAQ (reference sequence). This CDR3 spans 15 amino acids. CDR3 in amino acids: CASSLTGGSQETQYF. CDR3 DNA sequence: TGTGCCAGCAGCTTAACCGGGGGTAGCCAAGAGACCCAGTACTTC. The full variable domain, with the rest looked up from reference TRBV7-9 and TRBJ2-5, is DTGVSQNPRHKITKRGQNVTFRCDPISEHNRLYWYRQTLGQGPEFLTYFQNEAQLEKSRLLSDRFSAERPKGSFSTLEIQRTEQGDSAMYLCASSLTGGSQETQYFGPGTRLLVL.

The rearrangement uses TRBV18 and TRBJ2-7, with D possibly TRBD2 on 5 matching bases. CDR1 KGHSH and CDR2 LQKENI come from the germline V gene. Trimming left V 3 bases short and J 3 bases short, with 12 bases between. The length of the CDR3 is 14 residues. The CDR3 protein is CASSPSSLLYEQYF. CDR3 nucleotide sequence: TGTGCCAGCTCACCTTCTAGCCTTCTCTACGAGCAGTACTTC.

This clonotype was seen many times. The rearrangement joins TRBV12-3 or TRBV12-4 to TRBJ2-7; 7 positions match TRBD1. The CDR3 spans 13 residues. V trimming: 8 bases; J trimming: 7 bases; junction bases outside the gene matches: 11. The DNA of the CDR3 is TGTGCCAGCGGCTCGACAGGGTCGGGTGAGCAGTACTTC. Translated: CASGSTGSGEQYF.

This clonotype was counted many times. This rearrangement joins TRBV6-5 to TRBJ2-7; TRBD1 agrees at 8 bases. V was pared by 5 bases and J by 7 bases, with 13 bases of the junction left unmatched. The germline V gene has CDR1 MNHEY and CDR2 SVGAGI. The CDR3 is made up of 15 amino acids. The CDR3 spells CASSHPSDRGGEQYF. The CDR3 coding sequence is TGTGCCAGCAGTCATCCATCCGACAGGGGCGGAGAGCAGTACTTC.

This clonotype showed up many times. The chain employs TRBV27 and TRBJ2-3, with 7 bases matching TRBD2. Germline V gene lookup returns CDR1 MNHEY and CDR2 SMNVEV (reference sequence). Trimming removed 5 bases from V and 1 base from J; junction bases left unmatched: 18. This CDR3 has 19 residues. The CDR3 here is CASSLQRGRAWVGTDTQYF. The DNA of the CDR3 is TGTGCCAGCAGTCTCCAGAGAGGGAGGGCATGGGTCGGCACAGATACGCAGTATTTT.

This sequence joins TRBV28 and TRBJ1-2, with D possibly TRBD1 on 6 matching bases. V dropped 0 bases and J dropped 6 bases, with 14 bases sitting between them. The germline CDR1 and CDR2 sequences are MDHEN and SYDVKM. The CDR3 totals 15 residues. The chain's CDR3 is CASSLWVRQEDGYTF. CDR3 bases: TGTGCCAGCAGTTTATGGGTTAGACAGGAAGATGGCTACACCTTC.

This clonotype was recorded at least ten times. The chain is built from TRBV29-1 and TRBJ1-2; D ambiguous. Germline V gene data show CDR1 as SQVTM and CDR2 as ANQGSEA. The ends were cut back, 3 bases at V and 4 bases at J, with 12 bases in the middle. This CDR3 comprises 13 residues. CDR3 coding DNA: TGCAGCGTTGATAAAGGAGCGACCTATGGCTACACCTTC. Amino acid sequence: CSVDKGATYGYTF.

This clonotype showed up many times. The chain has TRBV5-1 and TRBJ2-1; 14 bases agree with TRBD2. J was trimmed by 6 bases and V by 2 bases; bases with no gene match: 1. CDR3 length equals 15 residues. Germline CDR1 reads SGHRS; CDR2 reads YFSETQ. The CDR3 loop is CASSFGLAGGNEQFF. The CDR3 bases are TGCGCCAGCAGCTTTGGACTAGCGGGGGGCAATGAGCAGTTCTTC.

This clonotype appeared a few times. This chain joins TRBV27 and TRBJ2-1; 9 nucleotides line up with TRBD2. V lost 5 bases and J lost 8; bases outside the gene matches: 10. CDR1 and CDR2 (germline): MNHEY, SMNVEV (reference sequence). The CDR3 runs to 15 residues. Here the CDR3 reads CASSLRGLALYEQFF. For the CDR3, the DNA is TGTGCCAGCAGTCTCCGGGGACTAGCTCTCTATGAGCAGTTCTTC.

The J gene is TRBJ2-2, the V gene TRBV28, with D possibly TRBD1 on 5 matching bases. With 3 bases removed from V and 5 bases from J, the gap between germline ends came to 13 bases. CDR1 is MDHEN, CDR2 SYDVKM, per germline. The CDR3 is 15 amino acids. DNA for the CDR3: TGTGCCAGCAGTTTGGGGCAGGGATGGACCGGGGAGCTGTTTTTT. Translated: CASSLGQGWTGELFF.

This clonotype was seen repeatedly, ten times or more. The CDR3: CASGSRPGNTQYF. The CDR3 coding sequence is TGTGCCAGCGGTTCACGTCCGGGTAATACGCAGTATTTT. This chain uses TRBV25-1 with TRBJ2-3; D is undetermined. CDR1 and CDR2 (germline): MGHDK, SYGVNS. V lost 8 bases and J 7 bases, leaving 16 bases between the germline ends. This CDR3 is built from 13 residues. Based on the CDR3 plus reference TRBV25-1 and TRBJ2-3, the full variable domain is EADIYQTPRYLVIGTGKKITLECSQTMGHDKMYWYQQDPGMELHLIHYSYGVNSTEKGDLSSESTVSRIRTEHFPLTLESARPSHTSQYLCASGSRPGNTQYFGPGTRLTVL.

The table lists this clonotype with many counts. The rearrangement uses TRBV11-2 and TRBJ2-1; possible D gene TRBD1, 5 bases. Trimming pared 0 bases from V and 2 bases from J, leaving 14 bases between. The germline V gene has CDR1 SGHAT and CDR2 FQNNGV. CDR3 length equals 17 residues. The CDR3 reads CASSLDWGGATYNEQFF. The CDR3 DNA is TGTGCCAGCAGCTTAGATTGGGGCGGAGCGACCTACAATGAGCAGTTCTTC.

The chain combines TRBV29-1 with TRBJ2-7, with D perhaps matching TRBD2 (7 bases). The V end lost 6 bases, the J end lost 1 base, and 13 bases lay between the germline ends. The CDR3 sequence is 13 residues long. Germline V gene lookup returns CDR1 SQVTM and CDR2 ANQGSEA. The CDR3 nucleotides read TGCAGCGTGGGGGGGCAAAGTTCCTACGAGCAGTACTTC. Translation: CSVGGQSSYEQYF.

This clonotype has a count of ten or more. The J gene is TRBJ2-1, the V gene TRBV20-1; 11 bases match TRBD2. Germline CDR1 reads DFQATT; CDR2 reads SNEGSKA (reference sequence). The CDR3 is 14 amino acids. V was clipped by 6 bases and J by 8 bases; unmatched bases: 9. The CDR3 DNA reads TGCAGTGCGAGTAGCGGGAGGGAAACGTATGAGCAGTTCTTC. As protein: CSASSGRETYEQFF.

This clonotype was observed a few times. The J gene is TRBJ2-7, the V gene TRBV4-2, with TRBD1 matching over 7 bases. Per germline, CDR1 LGHNA and CDR2 YNFKEQ. This CDR3 is built from 18 residues. V was pared by 3 bases and J by 3 bases, with 17 bases of the junction left unmatched. CDR3 sequence: CASSQHILRDSPSYEQYF. The CDR3, as DNA: TGTGCCAGCAGCCAGCATATCCTCCGGGACAGCCCAAGCTACGAGCAGTACTTC.

The chain has TRBV25-1 and TRBJ2-7, with TRBD1 matching 7 bases. The V gene end was trimmed by 4 bases and the J gene end by 0 bases; junction bases not matched to a gene: 12. The CDR3 has 17 amino acids. The germline V gene encodes CDR1 MGHDK and CDR2 SYGVNS. CDR3 residues: CASSGGSQQGSSYEQYF. The CDR3, as DNA: TGTGCCAGCAGTGGGGGGAGTCAACAGGGGAGCTCCTACGAGCAGTACTTC.

This clonotype was seen repeatedly, ten times or more. The rearrangement joins TRBV12-3 or TRBV12-4 to TRBJ2-7; 11 bases fit TRBD2. The CDR3 runs to 15 residues. J lost 2 bases, V lost 3 bases, and 3 bases had no gene match. The CDR3 region is CASSFLGLAAYEQYF. Here the CDR3 DNA reads TGTGCCAGCAGTTTCTTGGGACTAGCGGCCTACGAGCAGTACTTC.

This clonotype was counted a few times. The chain is built from TRBV6-1 and TRBJ1-5; possible D gene TRBD1, 5 bases. This CDR3 comprises 13 residues. Germline V CDR1 and CDR2: MNHNS, SASEGT. The V end was cut by 4 bases, the J end by 5 bases, with 9 bases between. This chain's CDR3 is CASSVSGDQPQHF. The CDR3 coding sequence is TGTGCCAGCAGTGTATCGGGGGATCAGCCCCAGCATTTT.

This clonotype was observed many times. The DNA of the CDR3 is TGCAGCGTGTACGTCGTCCAGGGTATAGGGTTTAACTATGGCTACACCTTC. This translates into CSVYVVQGIGFNYGYTF. The chain is built from TRBV29-1 and TRBJ1-2; weak D call: TRBD1 (5 bases). Germline loops: CDR1 SQVTM, CDR2 ANQGSEA. V lost 6 bases and J lost 1, with 24 bases in between. CDR3 length: 17 amino acids.

The chain combines TRBV20-1 with TRBJ2-7; 8 bases are a match to TRBD2. Germline values: CDR1 DFQATT, CDR2 SNEGSKA (reference sequence). CDR3 length equals 14 residues. The CDR3 coding sequence is TGCAGCCAAGGAAGGCCGGGGGGGCCCTACGAGCAGTACTTC. Translation gives CSQGRPGGPYEQYF.

The chain couples TRBV5-6 to TRBJ2-3; weak D call: TRBD2 (5 bases). This CDR3 is 18 amino acids long. CDR1 is SGHDT and CDR2 is YYEEEE in the germline V gene. Trimming took off 3 bases at V and 2 bases at J, with 22 bases between the two ends. The CDR3 nucleotides read TGTGCCAGCAGCTCAACTAAGGACTCTCCGGTCCTCACAGATACGCAGTATTTT. This encodes CASSSTKDSPVLTDTQYF.

V is TRBV12-3 or TRBV12-4 and J is TRBJ1-2; 10 positions match TRBD1. With 5 bases clipped from V and 4 bases from J, the junction kept 7 bases outside the gene matches. This CDR3 has 15 residues. The CDR3 loop is CASSPTGGEGYGYTF. DNA of the CDR3: TGTGCCAGCAGTCCGACAGGGGGCGAGGGCTATGGCTACACCTTC.

The rearrangement links TRBV29-1 to TRBJ2-7; 8 nucleotides match TRBD2. V dropped 6 bases and J dropped 2; count of bases not matched to a gene: 15. CDR1 SQVTM and CDR2 ANQGSEA come from the germline V gene. This CDR3 contains 16 residues. CDR3 protein: CSVRSPSGSATYEQYF. In nucleotides, the CDR3 is TGCAGCGTACGATCCCCAAGCGGGAGCGCCACCTACGAGCAGTACTTC.

This clonotype was picked up many times. The chain combines TRBV12-3 or TRBV12-4 with TRBJ2-1; 12 bases are shared with TRBD2. The CDR3 length is 16 residues. The trim removed 7 bases at V and 10 bases at J, leaving 14 bases unmatched. Here the CDR3 reads CASTLAGGPISQEQFF. CDR3 nucleotides: TGTGCCAGCACCCTAGCGGGAGGGCCTATCTCTCAGGAGCAGTTCTTC.

Concerning this clonotype: The junction departs from germline at one end; a sequencing error may be responsible. This chain links TRBV6-2 or TRBV6-3 with TRBJ2-1, with 8 bases identical to TRBD2. The germline V gene has CDR1 MNHEY and CDR2 SVGEGT. The CDR3 loop spans 17 amino acids. CDR3 region: CASSNSAGTSSYNEQFF. The CDR3 bases are TGTGCCAGCAGTAACTCGGCCGGGACTAGCTCCTACAATGAGCAGTTCTTC.

The rearrangement links TRBV13 to TRBJ2-7; D is ambiguous. The CDR3 sequence is 13 residues long. The germline gives CDR1 PRHDT, CDR2 FYEKMQ (reference sequence). Trimming removed 2 bases from V and 4 bases from J, with 9 bases in between. The CDR3 nucleotides are TGTGCCAGCAGCTTACAACCTTTGTACGAGCAGTACTTC. It encodes CASSLQPLYEQYF.

This clonotype was seen repeatedly, ten times or more. The V and J genes are TRBV29-1 and TRBJ2-7; D might be TRBD1 or TRBD2, each matching 5 bases. Germline CDR1 and CDR2: SQVTM and ANQGSEA. This CDR3 has 13 residues. V lost 1 base and J 6 bases, leaving 13 bases between the germline ends. This CDR3 reads CSVEAGTGGEQYF. CDR3 DNA sequence: TGCAGCGTTGAAGCCGGTACAGGAGGCGAGCAGTACTTC.

V gene TRBV29-1 combines with J gene TRBJ2-1, with a possible D match to TRBD1 (5 bases). V lost 3 bases to trimming and J lost 2 bases, with 14 bases between them. The CDR3 totals 15 residues. The V gene's germline CDR1 is SQVTM and CDR2 ANQGSEA. CDR3 in amino acids: CSVDRALVTYNEQFF. CDR3 DNA: TGCAGCGTTGACAGGGCCCTTGTTACCTACAATGAGCAGTTCTTC.